This T cell receptor (beta chain) was identified during a study of T cells in Graves' hyperthyroidism and ophthalmopathy. This clonotype came up many times. RNA transcripts yielded amplified TCR beta CDR3 regions. HTBI primers drove first-round RT-PCR of the TCR CDR3. Via MiXCR, TCRdb re-called the multiplex PCR reads, giving one row per CDR3 protein. The repertoire consists of 610,000 or so distinct CDR3 sequences, with more than 45% occurring once and the leading ten covering about 7.8%. The V gene end was trimmed by 3 bases and the J gene end by 5 bases; junction bases not matched to a gene: 7. The germline CDR1 and CDR2 sequences are SGDLS and YYNGEE. CDR3 length: 14 amino acids.

Specimen: peripheral blood or thyroid tissue (not recorded which). This chain connects TRBV9 to TRBJ2-7, with TRBD1 identical over 8 bases. This TCR derives from a young woman with Graves' hyperthyroidism. The CDR3 bases are TGTGCCAGCAGCGGTGACAGGGGACCCCACGAGCAGTACTTC. It encodes CASSGDRGPHEQYF.